This T cell receptor (beta chain) was profiled in a study of T cell responses to AZD1222 COVID-19 vaccine. V was cut by 0 bases and J by 5 bases, with 12 bases left in between. There are 16 residues in the CDR3. Germline V gene lookup returns CDR1 SGHRS and CDR2 YFSETQ. General study points: Epitopes outside B.1.351 and B.1.1.7 mutated regions reportedly drew nearly half of spike TCRs. Vaccine-associated CD4 TCRs ranged over spike, dominating at 160-218 and 743-854. Donors in the cohort were predominantly white British and more often female, and clonal diversity was possibly underestimated.

Assay used: immunoSEQ multiplex PCR; TCRdb lists only in-frame clones, some missing. The data hold roughly 140,000 clones, with approximately 91% observed a single time. Note on this clone: Its cognate antigen is unknown.

Second-dose schedules of about 4 or about 12 weeks were combined. J is TRBJ1-6 and V is TRBV5-1; the D gene is possibly TRBD1 (6 bases). The specimen comprised peripheral blood, sampled 28 days after the second AZD1222 dose. This TCR derives from an adult who received the AZD1222 COVID-19 vaccine. The CDR3 protein is CASSLGGTPNNSPLHF. CDR3 nucleotide sequence: TGCGCCAGCAGCTTGGGAGGGACACCAAATAATTCACCCCTCCACTTT.